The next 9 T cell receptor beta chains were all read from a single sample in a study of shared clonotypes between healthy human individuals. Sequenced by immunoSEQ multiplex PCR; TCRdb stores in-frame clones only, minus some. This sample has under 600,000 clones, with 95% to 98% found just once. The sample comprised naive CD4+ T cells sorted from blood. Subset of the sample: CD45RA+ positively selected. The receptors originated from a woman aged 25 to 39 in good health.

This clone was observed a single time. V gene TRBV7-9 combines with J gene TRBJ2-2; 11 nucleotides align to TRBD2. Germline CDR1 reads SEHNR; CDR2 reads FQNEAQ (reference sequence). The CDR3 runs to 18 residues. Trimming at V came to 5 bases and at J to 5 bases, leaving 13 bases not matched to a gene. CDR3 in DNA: TGTGCCAGCAGCCGGCGCCTCGATCTAGCGGGAGGAACCGGGGAGCTGTTTTTT. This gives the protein CASSRRLDLAGGTGELFF. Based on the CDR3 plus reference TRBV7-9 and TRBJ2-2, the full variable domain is DTGVSQNPRHKITKRGQNVTFRCDPISEHNRLYWYRQTLGQGPEFLTYFQNEAQLEKSRLLSDRFSAERPKGSFSTLEIQRTEQGDSAMYLCASSRRLDLAGGTGELFFGEGSRLTVL.

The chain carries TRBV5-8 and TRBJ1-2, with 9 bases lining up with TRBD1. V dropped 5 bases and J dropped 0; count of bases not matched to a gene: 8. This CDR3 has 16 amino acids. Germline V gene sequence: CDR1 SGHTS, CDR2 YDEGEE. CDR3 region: CASRKTDRGTNYGYTF. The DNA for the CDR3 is TGTGCCAGCAGGAAAACGGACAGGGGAACTAACTATGGCTACACCTTC.

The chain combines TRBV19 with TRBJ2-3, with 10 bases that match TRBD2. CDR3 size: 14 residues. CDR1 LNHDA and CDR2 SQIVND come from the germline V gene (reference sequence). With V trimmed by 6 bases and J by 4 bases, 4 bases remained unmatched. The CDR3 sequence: CASSKREGADTQYF. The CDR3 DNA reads TGTGCCAGTAGCAAGCGGGAGGGTGCAGATACGCAGTATTTT.

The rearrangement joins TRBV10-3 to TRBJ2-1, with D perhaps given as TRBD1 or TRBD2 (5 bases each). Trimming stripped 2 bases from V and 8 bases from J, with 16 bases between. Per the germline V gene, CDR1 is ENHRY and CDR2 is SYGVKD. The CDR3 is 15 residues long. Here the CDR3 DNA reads TGTGCCATCAGTGAGAGGGGAGAAGCATTCGATGAGCAGTTCTTC. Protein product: CAISERGEAFDEQFF.

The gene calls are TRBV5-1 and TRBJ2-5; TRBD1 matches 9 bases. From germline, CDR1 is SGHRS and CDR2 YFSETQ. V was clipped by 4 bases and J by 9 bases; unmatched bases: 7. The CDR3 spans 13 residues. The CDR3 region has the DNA TGCGCCAGCAGCCTGGGACAGGGCTCGGCCCAGTACTTC. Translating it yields CASSLGQGSAQYF. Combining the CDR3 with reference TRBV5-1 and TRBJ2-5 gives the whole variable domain KAGVTQTPRYLIKTRGQQVTLSCSPISGHRSVSWYQQTPGQGLQFLFEYFSETQRNKGNFPGRFSGRQFSNSRSEMNVSTLELGDSALYLCASSLGQGSAQYFGPGTRLLVL.

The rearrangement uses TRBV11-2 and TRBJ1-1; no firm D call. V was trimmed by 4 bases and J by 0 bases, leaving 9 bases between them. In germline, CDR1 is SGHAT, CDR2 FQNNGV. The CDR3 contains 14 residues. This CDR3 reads CASSSVTMNTEAFF. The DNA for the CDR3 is TGTGCCAGCAGCTCAGTGACGATGAACACTGAAGCTTTCTTT.

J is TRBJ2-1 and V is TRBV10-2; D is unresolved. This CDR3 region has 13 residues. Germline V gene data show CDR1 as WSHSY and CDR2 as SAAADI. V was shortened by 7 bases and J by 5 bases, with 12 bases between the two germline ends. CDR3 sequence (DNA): TGCGCCAGCACGCCGGAGTGGCACAATGAGCAGTTCTTC. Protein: CASTPEWHNEQFF.

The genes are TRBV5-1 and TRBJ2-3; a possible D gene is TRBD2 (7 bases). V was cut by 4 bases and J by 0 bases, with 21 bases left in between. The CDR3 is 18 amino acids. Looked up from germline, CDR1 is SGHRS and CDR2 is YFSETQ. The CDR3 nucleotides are TGCGCCAGCAGCGACCATACAGGGAGGGTTTATAGCACAGATACGCAGTATTTT. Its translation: CASSDHTGRVYSTDTQYF.

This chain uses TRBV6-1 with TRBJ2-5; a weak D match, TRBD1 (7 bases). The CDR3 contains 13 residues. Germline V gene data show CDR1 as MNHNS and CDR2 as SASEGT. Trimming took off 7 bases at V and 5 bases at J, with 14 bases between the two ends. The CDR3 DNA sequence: TGTGCCAGCATTGACAGGGCGGGGGAGACCCAGTACTTC. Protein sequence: CASIDRAGETQYF.